This entry describes one T cell receptor (beta chain). The data stem from a study of shared T cell receptors in the human thymus. Germline CDR1 and CDR2: SQVTM and ANQGSEA. The CDR3 is 15 residues long. The ends lost 5 bases at V and 4 bases at J; junction bases unmatched: 6. The data were produced by immunoSEQ multiplex PCR, yet TCRdb's version contains in-frame clones alone and is incomplete. The sample includes 700,000 or so clones, around 85% of them seen just once. This same sample was also taken into another study, of human thymus T cells. In that study: Healthy Finnish infants undergoing corrective surgery for congenital heart defects provided the donor material. It was from resections taken during corrective heart surgery that the thymus tissue came. Usage of V and J genes appeared biased in thymic and blood repertoires. Related research has reported that thymic repertoires overlap highly among unrelated individuals.

This chain joins TRBV29-1 and TRBJ2-1, with 12 bases lining up with TRBD2. Material for sequencing was thymocytes. The clonotype originates from a girl less than two years old with a congenital heart defect. The CDR3 loop reads CSVSSGGVGYNEQFF. The DNA for the CDR3 is TGCAGCGTTTCTAGCGGGGGGGTCGGTTACAATGAGCAGTTCTTC.